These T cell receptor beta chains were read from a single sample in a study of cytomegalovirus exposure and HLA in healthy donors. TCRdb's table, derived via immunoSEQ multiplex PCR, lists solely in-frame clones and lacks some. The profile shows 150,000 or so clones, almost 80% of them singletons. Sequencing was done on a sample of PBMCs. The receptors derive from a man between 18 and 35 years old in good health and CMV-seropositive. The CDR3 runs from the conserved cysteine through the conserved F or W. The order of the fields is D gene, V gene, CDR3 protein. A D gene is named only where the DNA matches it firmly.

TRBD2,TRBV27,CASSRGSGRTVEQFF
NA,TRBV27,CASGQGAGTDTQYF
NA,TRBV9,CASSVAVGGLNEQFF
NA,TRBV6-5,CASSYSGAPYNEQFF
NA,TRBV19,CASSIDPLYSNQPQHF
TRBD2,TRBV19,CASSIAGGPFYNEQYF
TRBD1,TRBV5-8,CASSTRDRVYGYTF
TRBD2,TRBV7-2,CASRLAGGFTDTQYF
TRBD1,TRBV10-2,CASSWDRDDQPQHF
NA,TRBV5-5,CASSSDYLPNTGELFF
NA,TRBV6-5,CASSYSRQEEGETQYF
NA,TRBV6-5,CASRVGGSTDTQYF
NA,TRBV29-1,CSVGYRGLQETQYF
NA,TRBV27,CASRSGSYEQYF
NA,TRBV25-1,CASSGMGQLGAFF
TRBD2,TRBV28,CASRTSGYNEQFF
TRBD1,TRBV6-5,CASRSTGGSGNTIYF
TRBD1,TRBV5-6,CASSFGTDYEQYF
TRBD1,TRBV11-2,CASSRDRASDTQYF
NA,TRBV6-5,CASSYRLPSYNEQFF
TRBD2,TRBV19,CASSRAGGKLYSYNEQFF
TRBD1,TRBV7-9,CASSLGQGRTEAFF
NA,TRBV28,CASSFSGKNSPLHF
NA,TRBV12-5,CASGLTGSDIQYF
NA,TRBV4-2,CASLKRGGRGNNEQFF
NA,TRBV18,CASSPLSVTPYEQYF
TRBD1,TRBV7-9,CASSQPPQGPSTDTQYF
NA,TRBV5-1,CASSLGLASGGPYEQYF
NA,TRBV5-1,CASSLGGRTGELFF
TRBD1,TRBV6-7,CANPRGLNEKLFF
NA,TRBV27,CASSAGTVPYNEQFF
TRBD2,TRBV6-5,CASSSSGESGNEQFF
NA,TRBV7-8,CASSLKASGQWHNEQFF
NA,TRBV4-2,CASSQDQGVPSDSEAFF
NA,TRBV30,CAWSPTASNSPLHF